What follows are 27 T cell receptor beta chains derived from one specimen sequenced in a study of CD8+CD57+ T cells in acquired aplastic anemia. Patients sequenced had flow cytometry evidence of CD8+CD57+ cell expansion. Both TCR beta VDJ combination and CDR3 sequence profiling were carried out. Genomic DNA was the template for this profiling. TCRdb used MiXCR to reprocess the reads, holding one entry per CDR3 protein. The sample lists 95,000 to 150,000 distinct CDR3 sequences, over 55% occurring once. Source material: sorted CD4+, CD8+, or CD8+CD57+ T cells (not recorded which) from PBMCs. These TCRs come from a human donor with aplastic anemia.

This chain joins TRBV5-8 and TRBJ1-2; 9 nucleotides agree with TRBD1. CDR1 is SGHTS, CDR2 YDEGEE, per germline. The CDR3 contains 15 residues. Losses at the gene ends were 4 bases for V and 4 bases for J; bases not matched to a gene: 8. DNA for the CDR3: TGTGCCAGCAGCCAGGGACAGGGTCTTCCCTATGGCTACACCTTC. Protein sequence: CASSQGQGLPYGYTF.

The chain combines TRBV25-1 with TRBJ1-1; 7 positions agree with TRBD1. CDR1 is MGHDK, CDR2 SYGVNS, per germline. The V and J ends lost 8 bases and 3 bases, in that order; junction bases with no gene match: 3. This CDR3 contains 12 residues. CDR3 amino acids: CASHTGDTEAFF. CDR3 in DNA: TGTGCCAGCCATACAGGGGACACTGAAGCTTTCTTT.

This clonotype was seen many times. The gene calls are TRBV5-1 and TRBJ2-7; 8 bases match TRBD2. With 3 bases clipped from V and 3 bases from J, the junction kept 8 bases outside the gene matches. The CDR3 spans 15 residues. CDR1 is SGHRS, CDR2 YFSETQ, per germline. The CDR3 nucleotides read TGCGCCAGCAGCTGGGCAGCGGGAGCGCTCTACGAGCAGTACTTC. Translation gives CASSWAAGALYEQYF.

The chain joins TRBV7-3 to TRBJ2-2; D possibly corresponds to TRBD2 (6 bases). The germline V and J ends were trimmed by 10 bases and 0 bases, with 12 bases remaining between them. Germline CDR1 and CDR2: SGHTA and FQGTGA. CDR3 size: 14 residues. The CDR3 loop is CATTAGPNTGELFF. In DNA, the CDR3 is TGTGCCACCACGGCGGGACCGAACACCGGGGAGCTGTTTTTT.

The rearrangement joins TRBV7-2 to TRBJ2-3; D possibly corresponds to TRBD1 (6 bases). Germline assignment: CDR1 SGHTA and CDR2 FQGNSA. The CDR3 is 13 residues long. Trimming took off 7 bases at V and 2 bases at J, with 10 bases between the two ends. The CDR3 DNA reads as TGTGCCAGCACCCGGACAGTCACAGATACGCAGTATTTT. It codes for CASTRTVTDTQYF.

This clonotype was observed a handful of times. The chain couples TRBV4-1 to TRBJ2-3; 10 bases are a match to TRBD2. The CDR3 is 17 residues long. With V trimmed by 0 bases and J by 6 bases, 9 bases remained unmatched. Germline loops: CDR1 MGHRA, CDR2 YSYEKL. The CDR3 here is CASSQDPAGGPLDTQYF. CDR3 coding DNA: TGCGCCAGCAGCCAAGATCCAGCGGGGGGGCCTCTGGATACGCAGTATTTT.

As for this clonotype: The junction shows a germline mismatch at one end, possibly a read error. The rearrangement joins TRBV24-1 to TRBJ1-4; a weak D match, TRBD1 (5 bases). The CDR3 is 17 amino acids. Per the germline V gene, CDR1 is KGHDR and CDR2 is SFDVKD. The CDR3 is CATSGSSGVTGNEKLFF. Here the CDR3 DNA reads TGTGCCACGAGTGGAAGCTCGGGGGTAACGGGTAATGAAAAACTGTTTTTT.

J is TRBJ1-2 and V is TRBV20-1; 9 bases map to TRBD1. The CDR3 contains 16 residues. V shed 2 bases, J shed 4 bases, and the junction held 11 bases outside the gene matches. Germline CDR1 and CDR2: DFQATT and SNEGSKA (reference sequence). CDR3 in amino acids: CSARLHRDRVAYGYTF. As DNA, the CDR3 is TGCAGTGCTAGACTACACCGGGACAGGGTGGCCTATGGCTACACCTTC.

This clonotype was picked up many times. The rearrangement joins TRBV6-1 to TRBJ1-5, with D unresolved. The germline V gene has CDR1 MNHNS and CDR2 SASEGT. The germline V and J ends were trimmed by 7 bases and 4 bases, with 11 bases remaining between them. CDR3 length equals 13 residues. The CDR3 bases are TGTGCCAGCACCCCAATCCGGAATCAGCCCCAGCATTTT. It specifies CASTPIRNQPQHF.

The table lists this clonotype with many counts. The J gene is TRBJ1-2, the V gene TRBV5-4; D is unresolved. CDR3 length: 15 amino acids. V shed 5 bases and J shed 5 bases, with 19 bases lying between them. CDR1 and CDR2 (germline): SGHNT, YYREEE (reference sequence). CDR3 sequence (DNA): TGTGCCAGCAGAGACCGTGAGGGCCCTTTATATGGCTACACCTTC. As protein: CASRDREGPLYGYTF.

This clonotype was observed a handful of times. The CDR3 DNA is TGTGCCAGCAGTTATGTGCTAGAGGACCCCCTGCGACGAGACTATGGCTACACCTTC. Its protein is CASSYVLEDPLRRDYGYTF. This chain links TRBV6-2 or TRBV6-3 with TRBJ1-2; D is ambiguous. CDR1 is MNHEY and CDR2 is SVGEGT in the germline V gene. V was clipped by 3 bases and J by 3 bases, with 26 bases between them. This CDR3 is 19 amino acids long.

CDR3 sequence: CASSQAGQGSTEAFF. CDR3 DNA: TGTGCCAGCAGCCAAGCGGGACAGGGGTCCACTGAAGCTTTCTTT. The chain has TRBV3-1 and TRBJ1-1; 10 nucleotides agree with TRBD1. Germline assignment: CDR1 LGHDT and CDR2 YNNKEL (reference sequence). This CDR3 has 15 amino acids. V shed 1 base, J shed 4 bases, and the junction held 3 bases outside the gene matches.

The gene calls are TRBV7-2 and TRBJ1-6; perhaps TRBD1 as D (6 bases). There are 14 residues in the CDR3. Trimming pared 10 bases from V and 11 bases from J, leaving 21 bases between. CDR1 and CDR2 from the germline V gene are SGHTA and FQGNSA. The CDR3 is CATRDHEGETPLHF. In DNA, the CDR3 is TGTGCCACCCGAGACCACGAGGGGGAGACACCCCTCCACTTT.

The genes are TRBV29-1 and TRBJ1-1, with D possibly being TRBD1 (5 bases). Trimming pared 4 bases from V and 1 base from J, leaving 10 bases between. Per the germline V gene, CDR1 is SQVTM and CDR2 is ANQGSEA. CDR3 length: 13 residues. This CDR3 is CSVVPGWNTEAFF. The DNA for the CDR3 is TGCAGCGTTGTACCAGGGTGGAACACTGAAGCTTTCTTT.

There are a few counts of this clonotype. The V and J genes are TRBV29-1 and TRBJ2-1; maybe TRBD2 (5 bases). V lost 3 bases and J 7 bases, leaving 16 bases between the germline ends. The CDR3 is made up of 14 amino acids. The germline V gene has CDR1 SQVTM and CDR2 ANQGSEA. The CDR3 loop reads CSVDLEGQGNEQFF. In DNA, the CDR3 is TGCAGCGTTGACTTAGAGGGCCAAGGGAATGAGCAGTTCTTC.

To note about this clonotype: A much larger clone lies one base from this, so it may be a read error. The chain recombines TRBV6-4 with TRBJ2-2; TRBD2 matches 9 bases. Germline V gene data show CDR1 as MRHNA and CDR2 as SNTAGT. This CDR3 is built from 14 residues. The DNA for the CDR3 is TGTGCCAGCAGTGCTAGCGGGGACACCGGGGGGCTGTTTTTT. Translation gives CASSASGDTGGLFF.

This clonotype was detected ten times or more. J is TRBJ1-1 and V is TRBV20-1; D not certain. V was trimmed by 5 bases and J by 6 bases, leaving 16 bases between them. The CDR3 is 13 amino acids. Germline V gene lookup returns CDR1 DFQATT and CDR2 SNEGSKA (reference sequence). The CDR3 loop reads CSARREGMPEAFF. CDR3 in DNA: TGCAGTGCTCGAAGAGAGGGAATGCCTGAAGCTTTCTTT.

This chain links TRBV2 with TRBJ1-5; D uncertain. CDR3 length: 10 residues. Trimming stripped 2 bases from V and 9 bases from J, with 2 bases between. Germline values: CDR1 SNHLY, CDR2 FYNNEI. CDR3 nucleotides: TGTGCCAGCAGTGAACGGCCCCAGCATTTT. This encodes CASSERPQHF. Supplemented by reference TRBV2 and TRBJ1-5, the full variable domain reads EPEVTQTPSHQVTQMGQEVILRCVPISNHLYFYWYRQILGQKVEFLVSFYNNEISEKSEIFDDQFSVERPDGSNFTLKIRSTKLEDSAMYFCASSERPQHFGDGTRLSIL.

This clonotype came up once. V usage is TRBV2 and J usage is TRBJ1-1; 7 bases align to TRBD1. V trimming: 4 bases; J trimming: 6 bases; junction bases outside the gene matches: 14. This CDR3 is 16 amino acids long. Germline-derived CDR1 and CDR2 are SNHLY and FYNNEI. The CDR3 reads CASSGDREGGRAEAFF. In DNA form, the CDR3 reads TGTGCCAGCAGTGGAGACAGGGAAGGAGGAAGGGCTGAAGCTTTCTTT.

This clonotype was seen ten or more times. The chain is built from TRBV19 and TRBJ2-5; D is tentatively TRBD1 or TRBD2 (6 bases each). This CDR3 comprises 14 residues. Germline V gene data show CDR1 as LNHDA and CDR2 as SQIVND (reference sequence). The CDR3 is CAGLGGRDQETQYF. The CDR3 DNA reads as TGTGCGGGGCTCGGGGGCCGTGACCAAGAGACCCAGTACTTC.

The chain combines TRBV24-1 with TRBJ2-1; 11 bases line up with TRBD2. V lost 4 bases to trimming and J lost 8 bases; unmatched junction nucleotides: 9. Germline loops: CDR1 KGHDR, CDR2 SFDVKD. The CDR3 loop spans 16 amino acids. The CDR3 nucleotides are TGTGCCACCAGTGACCAACATAGCGGGGGGGCCCATGAGCAGTTCTTC. It specifies CATSDQHSGGAHEQFF.

This clonotype was observed at least ten times. The chain uses TRBV19 and TRBJ1-1; D unresolved. The CDR3 sequence is 15 residues long. V lost 5 bases, J lost 6 bases, and 19 bases lay in between. Germline assignment: CDR1 LNHDA and CDR2 SQIVND (reference sequence). The CDR3 DNA reads TGTGCCAGTAGTTATGGACCGGGAGGGTTCGCTGAAGCTTTCTTT. The encoded protein is CASSYGPGGFAEAFF.

The gene calls are TRBV6-2 or TRBV6-3 and TRBJ1-3, with 7 bases identical to TRBD1. Germline V gene sequence: CDR1 MNHEY, CDR2 SVGEGT. This CDR3 has 14 residues. Trimming took 8 bases from V and 4 from J; bases not matched to a gene: 8. The CDR3 region has the DNA TGTGCCAGCGGTAAGACAGGGATCGGAAACACCATATATTTT. Its protein product is CASGKTGIGNTIYF.

The rearrangement joins TRBV24-1 to TRBJ1-4, with D possibly TRBD1 on 5 matching bases. The germline CDR1 and CDR2 sequences are KGHDR and SFDVKD. V shed 7 bases and J shed 7 bases, with 15 bases lying between them. CDR3 length equals 14 residues. The CDR3 protein is CATSERGGSEKLFF. In DNA form, the CDR3 reads TGTGCCACCAGCGAGAGGGGAGGTAGTGAAAAACTGTTTTTT.

This clonotype has a count of ten or more. This sequence joins TRBV11-2 and TRBJ2-7, with 7 bases aligning to TRBD1. Germline-derived CDR1 and CDR2 are SGHAT and FQNNGV. J was trimmed by 6 bases and V by 6 bases; bases with no gene match: 20. CDR3 length: 17 amino acids. This CDR3 is CASRHDNRGPWDAEQYF. As DNA, the CDR3 is TGTGCCAGCAGGCACGACAACAGGGGCCCCTGGGATGCCGAGCAGTACTTC.

This clonotype has ten or more counts. The chain joins TRBV24-1 to TRBJ2-5, with 10 bases lining up with TRBD2. The CDR3 sequence is 14 residues long. With 4 bases clipped from V and 5 bases from J, the junction kept 3 bases outside the gene matches. Germline V gene lookup returns CDR1 KGHDR and CDR2 SFDVKD. CDR3 in DNA: TGTGCCACCAGTGAAAGCGGGGGGGCTGAGACCCAGTACTTC. Translation: CATSESGGAETQYF.

This chain connects TRBV2 to TRBJ2-5, with D perhaps assigned TRBD1 or TRBD2 (5 bases each). V was trimmed by 4 bases and J by 2 bases, leaving 14 bases between them. This CDR3 region has 15 residues. Germline loops: CDR1 SNHLY, CDR2 FYNNEI. As DNA, the CDR3 is TGTGCCAGCAGTGGAGGGCAGGGCCTGCAAGAGACCCAGTACTTC. Its protein product is CASSGGQGLQETQYF. Using reference TRBV2 and TRBJ2-5 for the parts outside the CDR3, the full variable domain is EPEVTQTPSHQVTQMGQEVILRCVPISNHLYFYWYRQILGQKVEFLVSFYNNEISEKSEIFDDQFSVERPDGSNFTLKIRSTKLEDSAMYFCASSGGQGLQETQYFGPGTRLLVL.